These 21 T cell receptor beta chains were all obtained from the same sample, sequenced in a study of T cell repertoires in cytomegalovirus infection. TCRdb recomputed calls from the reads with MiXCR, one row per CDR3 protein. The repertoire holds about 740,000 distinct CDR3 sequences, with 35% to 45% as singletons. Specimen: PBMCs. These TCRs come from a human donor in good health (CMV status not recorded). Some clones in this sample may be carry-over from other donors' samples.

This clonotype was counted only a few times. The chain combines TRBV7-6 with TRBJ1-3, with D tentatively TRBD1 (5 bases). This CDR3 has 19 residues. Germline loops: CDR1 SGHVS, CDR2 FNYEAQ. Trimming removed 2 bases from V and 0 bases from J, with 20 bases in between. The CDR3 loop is CASSLWGSTEGISGNTIYF. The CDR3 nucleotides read TGTGCCAGCAGCTTATGGGGGTCCACGGAGGGTATCTCTGGAAACACCATATATTTT. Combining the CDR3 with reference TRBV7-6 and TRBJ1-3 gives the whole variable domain GAGVSQSPRYKVTKRGQDVALRCDPISGHVSLYWYRQALGQGPEFLTYFNYEAQQDKSGLPNDRFSAERPEGSISTLTIQRTEQRDSAMYRCASSLWGSTEGISGNTIYFGEGSWLTVV.

The CDR3: CASSQDPRTGNYNSPLHF. DNA for the CDR3: TGCGCCAGCAGCCAAGATCCCCGGACAGGGAACTATAATTCACCCCTCCACTTT. The V call is TRBV4-1, the J call TRBJ1-6; 8 positions agree with TRBD1. Germline V lookup: CDR1 MGHRA, CDR2 YSYEKL. Unmatched junction bases numbered 7, after V lost 0 bases and J lost 3 bases. This CDR3 is built from 18 residues.

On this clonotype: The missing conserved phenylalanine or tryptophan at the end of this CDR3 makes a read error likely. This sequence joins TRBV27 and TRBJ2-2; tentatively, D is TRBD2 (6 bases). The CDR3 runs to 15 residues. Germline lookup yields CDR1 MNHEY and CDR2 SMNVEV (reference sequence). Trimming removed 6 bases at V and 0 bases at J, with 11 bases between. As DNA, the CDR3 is TGTGCCAGCAGAACGGGGGTAGCGAACACCGGGGAGCTGTTTTGT. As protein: CASRTGVANTGELFC.

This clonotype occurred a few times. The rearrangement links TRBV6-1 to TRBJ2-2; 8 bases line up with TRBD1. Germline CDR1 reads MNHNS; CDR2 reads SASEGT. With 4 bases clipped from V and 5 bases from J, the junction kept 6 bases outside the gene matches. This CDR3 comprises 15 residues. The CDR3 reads CASSGQGWYTGELFF. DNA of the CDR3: TGTGCCAGCAGTGGACAGGGGTGGTATACCGGGGAGCTGTTTTTT.

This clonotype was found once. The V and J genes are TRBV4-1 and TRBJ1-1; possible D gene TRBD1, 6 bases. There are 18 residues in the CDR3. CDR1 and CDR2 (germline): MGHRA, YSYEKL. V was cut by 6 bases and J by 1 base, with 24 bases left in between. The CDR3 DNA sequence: TGCGCCAGCAGGTTACCGGGACATCCCTCATCCAGGAACACTGAAGCTTTCTTT. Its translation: CASRLPGHPSSRNTEAFF.

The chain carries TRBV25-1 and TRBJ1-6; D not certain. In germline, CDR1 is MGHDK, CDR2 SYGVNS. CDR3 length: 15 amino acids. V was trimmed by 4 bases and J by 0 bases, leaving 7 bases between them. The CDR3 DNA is TGTGCCAGCAGTGGGGTGAACTCCTATAATTCACCCCTCCACTTT. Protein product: CASSGVNSYNSPLHF.

The CDR3 reads CATLNRQGRARDTQYF. CDR3 bases: TGTGCCACGCTAAACCGACAGGGTCGGGCTAGAGATACGCAGTATTTT. This chain uses TRBV28 with TRBJ2-3; 7 nucleotides align to TRBD1. V lost 10 bases and J lost 5; bases outside the gene matches: 18. There are 16 residues in the CDR3. Germline-derived CDR1 and CDR2 are MDHEN and SYDVKM.

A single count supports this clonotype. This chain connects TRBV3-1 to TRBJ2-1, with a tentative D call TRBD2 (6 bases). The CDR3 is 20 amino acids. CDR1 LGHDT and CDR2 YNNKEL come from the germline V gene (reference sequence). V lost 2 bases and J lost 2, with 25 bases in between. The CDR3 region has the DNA TGTGCCAGCAGCCAAACAACCACCCCCCAGCGGCGGGGAGCCTACAATGAGCAGTTCTTC. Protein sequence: CASSQTTTPQRRGAYNEQFF.

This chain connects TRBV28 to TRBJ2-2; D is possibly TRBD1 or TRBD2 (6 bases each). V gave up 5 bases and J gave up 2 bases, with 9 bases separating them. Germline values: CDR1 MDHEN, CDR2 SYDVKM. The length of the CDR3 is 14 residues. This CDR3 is CASSRGENTGELFF. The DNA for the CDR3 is TGTGCCAGCAGTAGGGGGGAAAACACCGGGGAGCTGTTTTTT.

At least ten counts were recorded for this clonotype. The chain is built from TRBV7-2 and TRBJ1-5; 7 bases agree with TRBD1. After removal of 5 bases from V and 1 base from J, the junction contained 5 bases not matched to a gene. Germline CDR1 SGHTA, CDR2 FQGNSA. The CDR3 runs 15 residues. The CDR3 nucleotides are TGTGCCAGCAGCACTAACAGGGGAAGCAATCAGCCCCAGCATTTT. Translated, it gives CASSTNRGSNQPQHF.

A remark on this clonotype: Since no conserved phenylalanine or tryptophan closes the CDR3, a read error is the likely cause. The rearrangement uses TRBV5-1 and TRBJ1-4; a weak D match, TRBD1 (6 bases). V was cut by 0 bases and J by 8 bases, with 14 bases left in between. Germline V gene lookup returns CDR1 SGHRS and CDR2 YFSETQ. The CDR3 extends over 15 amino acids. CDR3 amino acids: CASSLDAGGDEKLFS. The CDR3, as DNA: TGCGCCAGCAGCTTGGATGCCGGGGGCGACGAAAAACTGTTTTCT.

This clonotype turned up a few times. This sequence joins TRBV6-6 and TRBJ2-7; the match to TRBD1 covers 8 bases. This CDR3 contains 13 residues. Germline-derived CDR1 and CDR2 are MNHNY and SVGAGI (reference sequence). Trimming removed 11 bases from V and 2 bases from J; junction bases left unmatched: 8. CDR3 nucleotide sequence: TGTGCCGGCACCGGGACAGGAACCTACGAGCAGTACTTC. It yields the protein CAGTGTGTYEQYF.

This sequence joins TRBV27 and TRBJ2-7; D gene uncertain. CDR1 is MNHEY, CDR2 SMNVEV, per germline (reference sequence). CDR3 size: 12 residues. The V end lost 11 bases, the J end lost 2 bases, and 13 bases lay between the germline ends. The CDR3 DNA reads TGTGCCTACCCCCCGCCCCCCTACGAGCAGTACTTC. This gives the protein CAYPPPPYEQYF.

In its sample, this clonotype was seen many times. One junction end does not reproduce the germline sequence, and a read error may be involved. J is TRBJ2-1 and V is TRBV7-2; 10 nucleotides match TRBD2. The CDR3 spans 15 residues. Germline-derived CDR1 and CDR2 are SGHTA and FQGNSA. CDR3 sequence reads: CASSPRTSGHNEQFF. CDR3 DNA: TGTGCCAGCAGCCCACGGACTAGCGGACACAACGAGCAGTTCTTC.

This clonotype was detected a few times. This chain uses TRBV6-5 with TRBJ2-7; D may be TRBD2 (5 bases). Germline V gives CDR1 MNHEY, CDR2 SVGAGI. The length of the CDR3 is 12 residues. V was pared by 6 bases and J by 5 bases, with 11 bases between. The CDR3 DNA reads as TGTGCCAGCAGCCCCCCCGGGAACGAGCAGTACTTC. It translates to CASSPPGNEQYF.

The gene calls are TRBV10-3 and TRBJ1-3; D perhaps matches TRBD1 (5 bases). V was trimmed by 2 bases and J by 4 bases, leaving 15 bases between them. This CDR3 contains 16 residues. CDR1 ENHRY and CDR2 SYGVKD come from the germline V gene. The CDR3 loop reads CAISEAGGIRGNTIYF. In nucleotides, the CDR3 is TGTGCCATCAGTGAGGCGGGGGGAATACGAGGAAACACCATATATTTT.

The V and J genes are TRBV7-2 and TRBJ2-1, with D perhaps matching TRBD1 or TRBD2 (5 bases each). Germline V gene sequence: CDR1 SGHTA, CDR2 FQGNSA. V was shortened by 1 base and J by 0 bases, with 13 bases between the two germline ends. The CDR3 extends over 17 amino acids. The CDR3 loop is CASSLGVGESSYNEQFF. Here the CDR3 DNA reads TGTGCCAGCAGCTTAGGCGTGGGGGAGAGCTCCTACAATGAGCAGTTCTTC.

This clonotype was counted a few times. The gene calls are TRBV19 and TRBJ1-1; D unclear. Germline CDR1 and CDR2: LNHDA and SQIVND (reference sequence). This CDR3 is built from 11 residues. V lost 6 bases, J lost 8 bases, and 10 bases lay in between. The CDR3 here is CASRKRVEAFF. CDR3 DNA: TGTGCCAGTAGGAAACGGGTGGAAGCTTTCTTT.

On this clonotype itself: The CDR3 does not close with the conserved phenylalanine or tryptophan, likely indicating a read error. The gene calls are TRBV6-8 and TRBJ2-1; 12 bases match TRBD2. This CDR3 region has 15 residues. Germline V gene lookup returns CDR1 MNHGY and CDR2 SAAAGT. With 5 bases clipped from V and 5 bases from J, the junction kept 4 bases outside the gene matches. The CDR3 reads CASSRLAGADNEQFL. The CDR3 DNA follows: TGTGCCAGCAGTCGACTAGCGGGGGCCGACAATGAGCAGTTCTTA.

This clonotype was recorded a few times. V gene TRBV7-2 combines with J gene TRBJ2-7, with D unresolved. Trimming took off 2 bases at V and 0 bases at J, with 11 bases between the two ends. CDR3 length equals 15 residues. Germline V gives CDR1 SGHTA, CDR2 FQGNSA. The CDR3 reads CASSLYDQSSYEQYF. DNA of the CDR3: TGTGCCAGCAGCTTATACGACCAAAGCTCCTACGAGCAGTACTTC. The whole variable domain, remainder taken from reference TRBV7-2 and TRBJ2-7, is GAGVSQSPSNKVTEKGKDVELRCDPISGHTALYWYRQSLGQGLEFLIYFQGNSAPDKSGLPSDRFSAERTGGSVSTLTIQRTQQEDSAVYLCASSLYDQSSYEQYFGPGTRLTVT.

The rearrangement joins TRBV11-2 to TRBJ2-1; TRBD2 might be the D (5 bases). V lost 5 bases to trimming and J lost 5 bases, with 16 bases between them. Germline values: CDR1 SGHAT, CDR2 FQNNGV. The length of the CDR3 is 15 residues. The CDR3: CASSNAQRNNNEQFF. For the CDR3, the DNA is TGTGCCAGCAGCAATGCCCAGCGGAACAACAATGAGCAGTTCTTC.